These 24 T cell receptor beta chains were all obtained from the same sample, sequenced in a study of blood T cell repertoires in COVID-19. Measured with immunoSEQ multiplex PCR; TCRdb has only the in-frame clones, and not every one. The top ten clones hold about a tenth of a sample with 65,000 to 85,000 clones, roughly 84% of them seen once. Sequenced sample: peripheral blood. The origin of the receptors is a woman aged 18-30 years with acute or convalescent COVID-19.

The rearrangement links TRBV3-1 (or the pseudogene TRBV3-2) to TRBJ1-1; the D is unclear. The CDR3 is 15 amino acids. Trimming shortened V by 1 base and J by 1 base, and 10 bases separated the two germline ends. Germline CDR1 is LGHDT and CDR2 is YNNKEL (reference sequence). CDR3 protein: CASSQGGVPNTEAFF. The DNA for the CDR3 is TGTGCCAGCAGCCAAGGCGGGGTCCCGAACACTGAAGCTTTCTTT.

V and J are TRBV27 and TRBJ2-7; 10 nucleotides align to TRBD1. This CDR3 is 15 amino acids long. J lost 1 base, V lost 5 bases, and 5 bases had no gene match. CDR1 is MNHEY and CDR2 is SMNVEV in the germline V gene (reference sequence). As DNA, the CDR3 is TGTGCCAGCAGTCATGGGACAGGGGATTCCTACGAGCAGTACTTC. The encoded protein is CASSHGTGDSYEQYF.

The rearrangement links TRBV21-1 to TRBJ2-1; the DNA was not used to check the table's D call, TRBD1. TRBV21-1 is described as a pseudogene. This CDR3 has 17 amino acids. The CDR3 DNA reads TGTGCCAGCAGCAAAGTCGAGGCAGGGGGCTTCTACAATGAGCAGTTCTTC. This sequence encodes CASSKVEAGGFYNEQFF.

There are a few counts of this clone. The rearrangement joins TRBV28 to TRBJ1-2; 8 bases match TRBD1. The CDR3 contains 17 residues. CDR1 is MDHEN, CDR2 SYDVKM, per germline. Unmatched junction bases numbered 18, after V lost 3 bases and J lost 9 bases. The CDR3 DNA reads as TGTGCCAGCAGTTTTCTTTTCCTTACTATCAGGGGGCCGAGCTACACCTTC. It encodes CASSFLFLTIRGPSYTF.

V is TRBV11-1 and J is TRBJ2-7; a possible D gene is TRBD1 (6 bases). This CDR3 is built from 14 residues. In germline, CDR1 is SGHAT, CDR2 FQDESV (reference sequence). Trimming removed 5 bases at V and 3 bases at J, with 14 bases between. CDR3 in DNA: TGTGCCAGCAGCCCGCAACAGGGAGACTACGAGCAGTACTTC. Translation: CASSPQQGDYEQYF.

In its sample, this clone was seen a few times. The rearrangement uses TRBV4-1 and TRBJ1-5; D gene ambiguous. Looked up from germline, CDR1 is MGHRA and CDR2 is YSYEKL. CDR3 length: 15 residues. V was cut by 1 base and J by 5 bases, with 12 bases left in between. CDR3 sequence reads: CASSQVWGVDQPQHF. In DNA, the CDR3 is TGCGCCAGCAGCCAAGTGTGGGGAGTTGATCAGCCCCAGCATTTT.

The CDR3 here is CASSPARLAGGTYEQYF. CDR3 nucleotide sequence: TGTGCCAGCAGCCCCGCCCGACTAGCGGGAGGCACCTACGAGCAGTACTTC. V is TRBV3-1 (or the pseudogene TRBV3-2) and J is TRBJ2-7; TRBD2 agrees at 13 bases. The V segment lost 4 bases and the J segment 2 bases; nucleotides outside the gene matches: 8. Germline V gene sequence: CDR1 LGHDT, CDR2 YNNKEL (reference sequence). This CDR3 region has 17 residues.

The V call is TRBV6-5, the J call TRBJ2-1; D may be TRBD1 (5 bases). The V gene lost 6 bases and the J gene lost 3 bases, with 9 bases spanning the gap. There are 13 residues in the CDR3. Germline CDR1 reads MNHEY; CDR2 reads SVGAGI. In DNA form, the CDR3 reads TGTGCCAGCAGGGGGCGCGTCTACAATGAGCAGTTCTTC. Its translation is CASRGRVYNEQFF.

The chain has TRBV19 and TRBJ2-5, with 7 bases identical to TRBD2. CDR1 is LNHDA, CDR2 SQIVND, per germline (reference sequence). This CDR3 comprises 13 residues. V lost 2 bases, J lost 3 bases, and 0 bases stayed unmatched. The CDR3 DNA is TGTGCCAGTAGTATACTAGCGGAAGAGACCCAGTACTTC. Its translation is CASSILAEETQYF.

This chain connects TRBV9 to TRBJ1-4; TRBD1 might be the D (6 bases). Germline-derived CDR1 and CDR2 are SGDLS and YYNGEE. V lost 4 bases and J lost 0, with 13 bases in between. The CDR3 totals 16 residues. The CDR3, as DNA: TGTGCCAGCAGCCCGGGGGGCCCCGCAACTAATGAAAAACTGTTTTTT. This sequence encodes CASSPGGPATNEKLFF. The full variable domain, rest sourced from reference TRBV9 and TRBJ1-4, is DSGVTQTPKHLITATGQRVTLRCSPRSGDLSVYWYQQSLDQGLQFLIQYYNGEERAKGNILERFSAQQFPDLHSELNLSSLELGDSALYFCASSPGGPATNEKLFFGSGTQLSVL.

V gene TRBV19 combines with J gene TRBJ2-7, with D possibly being TRBD1 (8 bases). V lost 5 bases and J 4 bases, leaving 30 bases between the germline ends. Germline assignment: CDR1 LNHDA and CDR2 SQIVND (reference sequence). The CDR3 has 19 amino acids. CDR3 residues: CASSVSYRGRGRWLYEQYF. The CDR3 DNA follows: TGTGCCAGTAGTGTATCCTACAGGGGGAGGGGTAGATGGTTATACGAGCAGTACTTC.

This chain connects TRBV19 to TRBJ1-1; 8 bases line up with TRBD1. Germline V CDR1 and CDR2: LNHDA, SQIVND (reference sequence). The CDR3 has 18 residues. The V segment lost 5 bases and the J segment 2 bases; nucleotides outside the gene matches: 16. This chain's CDR3 is CASSDDRGLGNRNTEAFF. The CDR3 DNA follows: TGTGCCAGTAGTGACGACAGGGGTCTGGGGAATCGCAACACTGAAGCTTTCTTT.

This chain uses TRBV18 with TRBJ1-1; D not resolved. The ends were cut back, 2 bases at V and 1 base at J, with 8 bases in the middle. CDR3 length equals 14 residues. Germline CDR1 and CDR2: KGHSH and LQKENI. Here the CDR3 DNA reads TGTGCCAGCTCACCATTCGGCGGGAACACTGAAGCTTTCTTT. Its translation: CASSPFGGNTEAFF.

The CDR3 spells CASSLRTGNDPYGYTF. The CDR3 bases are TGTGCCAGCAGCTTAAGGACAGGGAACGATCCCTATGGCTACACCTTC. V is TRBV7-2 and J is TRBJ1-2; 8 bases fit TRBD1. The length of the CDR3 is 16 residues. Germline trimming cut 2 bases from V and 4 bases from J; bases unmatched to any gene: 9. CDR1 and CDR2 (germline): SGHTA, FQGNSA.

The CDR3 DNA is TGTGCCAGCCATACTCGGGGGGCTCGTTCCGGGGAGCTGTTTTTT. It yields the protein CASHTRGARSGELFF. V is TRBV7-8 and J is TRBJ2-2, with a tentative D call TRBD2 (7 bases). V lost 8 bases to trimming and J lost 6 bases, with 19 bases between them. Germline values: CDR1 SGHVS, CDR2 FQNEAQ. The CDR3 runs 15 residues.

A few counts support this clone. The genes are TRBV7-2 and TRBJ1-1, with 10 bases identical to TRBD1. The CDR3 length is 14 residues. The V and J ends lost 5 bases and 4 bases, in that order; junction bases with no gene match: 4. The germline CDR1 and CDR2 sequences are SGHTA and FQGNSA. This chain's CDR3 is CASSPDRGLTEAFF. The DNA for the CDR3 is TGTGCCAGCAGCCCCGACAGGGGGCTCACTGAAGCTTTCTTT.

This chain connects TRBV11-3 to TRBJ2-1, with 11 bases matching TRBD2. V shed 4 bases and J 7 bases; nucleotides not matched to a gene: 12. CDR1 is SGHNT and CDR2 is YENEEA in the germline V gene. The CDR3 is 17 residues long. The CDR3 spells CASSSLEGSGGANEQFF. As DNA, the CDR3 is TGTGCCAGCAGCTCCCTCGAAGGTAGCGGGGGGGCAAATGAGCAGTTCTTC.

V gene TRBV5-4 combines with J gene TRBJ2-2; D is possibly TRBD2 (5 bases). The CDR3 spans 15 residues. Germline V gene sequence: CDR1 SGHNT, CDR2 YYREEE (reference sequence). The V and J ends lost 0 bases and 0 bases respectively, with 6 bases between them. The CDR3 sequence is CASSLGTANTGELFF. The CDR3 DNA follows: TGTGCCAGCAGCTTGGGGACTGCGAACACCGGGGAGCTGTTTTTT.

The CDR3 sequence is CSVGTAYGYTF. DNA of the CDR3: TGCAGTGTAGGGACAGCCTATGGCTACACCTTC. The V gene is TRBV20-1, the J gene TRBJ1-2; 7 positions agree with TRBD1. The CDR3 sequence is 11 residues long. The germline V gene has CDR1 DFQATT and CDR2 SNEGSKA (reference sequence). Trimming took 7 bases from V and 4 from J; bases not matched to a gene: 3.

The J gene is TRBJ1-4, the V gene TRBV28, with TRBD1 identical over 7 bases. V trimming: 5 bases; J trimming: 4 bases; junction bases outside the gene matches: 7. The length of the CDR3 is 15 residues. Germline V gene data show CDR1 as MDHEN and CDR2 as SYDVKM. CDR3 coding DNA: TGTGCCAGCAGTGGGATCGGGACAGTTAATGAAAAACTGTTTTTT. Encoded protein: CASSGIGTVNEKLFF.

The chain employs TRBV6-6 and TRBJ1-2; 7 bases are shared with TRBD1. The J segment lost 2 bases and the V segment lost 4 bases, leaving 7 bases of the junction unmatched. From germline, CDR1 is MNHNY and CDR2 SVGAGI (reference sequence). The CDR3 sequence is 15 residues long. CDR3 nucleotide sequence: TGTGCCAGCAGTTTCCCCCTGGGACAGAACTATGGCTACACCTTC. It yields the protein CASSFPLGQNYGYTF.

This chain links TRBV30 with TRBJ2-3; 7 bases line up with TRBD2. The CDR3 loop spans 14 amino acids. Germline V CDR1 and CDR2: GTSNPN, SVGIG (reference sequence). V shed 0 bases and J 4 bases; nucleotides not matched to a gene: 4. CDR3 coding DNA: TGTGCCTGGAGTGTCAGCGGGGTAGCAGATACGCAGTATTTT. Translated, it gives CAWSVSGVADTQYF.

This sequence joins TRBV2 and TRBJ2-7, with D uncertain. CDR1 SNHLY and CDR2 FYNNEI come from the germline V gene. V was pared by 4 bases and J by 5 bases, with 9 bases between. The CDR3 is 12 amino acids. The CDR3 sequence: CASSARGDEQYF. The CDR3 region has the DNA TGTGCCAGCAGTGCTCGTGGAGACGAGCAGTACTTC.

On this clone: The sample contains more than one DNA sequence encoding this CDR3. CDR3 in DNA: TGTGCCAGCAGTGAACAGGGACAGGGATACGAGCAGTACTTC. Residues: CASSEQGQGYEQYF. The chain combines TRBV2 with TRBJ2-7; TRBD1 matches 9 bases. This CDR3 region has 14 residues. J lost 4 bases, V lost 2 bases, and 3 bases had no gene match. Looked up from germline, CDR1 is SNHLY and CDR2 is FYNNEI.